A single T cell receptor (beta chain) is shown here with its context. Its antigen is as yet unknown. Some clones are missing from TCRdb's copy, which holds only in-frame ones; the method was immunoSEQ multiplex PCR. The profile covers about 19,000 clones, with 75% to 85% appearing a single time and around a tenth taken by the ten largest. Unexposed donor CD4+ T cells date from 2011-2018, before the COVID-19 pandemic. Isolation of CD4+ T cells took place after less than 13 days in culture. The CDR3 runs to 10 residues. The germline V and J ends were trimmed by 5 bases and 7 bases, with 8 bases remaining between them. CDR1 is DFQATT and CDR2 is SNEGSKA in the germline V gene (reference sequence). The data were taken from a study of CD4 T cells in relation to SARS-CoV-2 and coronaviruses. Study overall: The negative reference was HIV-1 Nef peptide pool or peptide-free culture.

Sequencing was done on a sample of CD4+ T cells from PBMCs, cultured in vitro. V gene TRBV20-1 combines with J gene TRBJ1-1, with a possible D match to TRBD1 (5 bases). This clonotype originated in a human donor in good health. This CDR3 reads CSAGDGEAFF. CDR3 nucleotides: TGCAGTGCTGGGGACGGTGAAGCTTTCTTT.